The 20 T cell receptor beta chains given below trace back to one sample, sequenced in a study of brain T cells in children with intractable seizures. Only in-frame clones appear in the TCRdb table, and some are missing; sequencing was by immunoSEQ multiplex PCR. The sample includes about 120,000 clones, 94% of them seen just once. Here the sequenced sample was peripheral blood, taken at surgery. The source of these receptors is a boy younger than two with hemimegalencephaly and intractable seizures.

This clone was seen just once. The chain carries TRBV28 and TRBJ1-5, with D perhaps matching TRBD1 (5 bases). CDR1 MDHEN and CDR2 SYDVKM come from the germline V gene. The CDR3 consists of 12 residues. The V and J ends lost 2 bases and 6 bases respectively, with 5 bases between them. CDR3 sequence reads: CASSLGAQPQHF. The CDR3 region has the DNA TGTGCCAGCAGTTTAGGGGCTCAGCCCCAGCATTTT.

The chain is built from TRBV19 and TRBJ2-7; TRBD1 aligns across 10 bases. V lost 3 bases and J lost 4; bases outside the gene matches: 6. The CDR3 sequence is 15 residues long. CDR1 is LNHDA and CDR2 is SQIVND in the germline V gene (reference sequence). The CDR3 nucleotides are TGTGCCAGTAGTATTGTAGGGACAGGGGAATACGAGCAGTACTTC. Encoded protein: CASSIVGTGEYEQYF.

This clone has only a few counts. The chain combines TRBV3-1 (or the pseudogene TRBV3-2) with TRBJ1-4; D might be TRBD1 (5 bases). V lost 7 bases, J lost 2 bases, and 14 bases lay in between. The germline CDR1 and CDR2 sequences are LGHDT and YNNKEL (reference sequence). The length of the CDR3 is 15 residues. CDR3 nucleotide sequence: TGTGCCAGCACCCCCAGGGAGGGTACTAATGAAAAACTGTTTTTT. As protein: CASTPREGTNEKLFF.

The rearrangement joins TRBV27 to TRBJ2-7, with TRBD1 matching 9 bases. Per the germline V gene, CDR1 is MNHEY and CDR2 is SMNVEV (reference sequence). After removal of 5 bases from V and 3 bases from J, the junction contained 5 bases not matched to a gene. The CDR3 is made up of 14 amino acids. The CDR3 coding sequence is TGTGCCAGCAGTCACGGGACAGGGTTCTACGAGCAGTACTTC. It yields the protein CASSHGTGFYEQYF.

This clone turned up a few times. The CDR3 here is CASSGTGGYEQYF. As DNA, the CDR3 is TGTGCCAGCAGCGGGACAGGGGGTTACGAGCAGTACTTC. The rearrangement uses TRBV4-2 and TRBJ2-7; 11 bases align to TRBD1. CDR3 length: 13 amino acids. The junction had 1 base not matched to a gene; V was cut back by 5 bases and J by 4 bases. Germline CDR1 LGHNA, CDR2 YNFKEQ.

This clone was observed a handful of times. The rearrangement uses TRBV15 and TRBJ1-6; TRBD1 is a possible D gene (5 bases). CDR1 is LNHNV and CDR2 is YYDKDF in the germline V gene (reference sequence). Deletions cut 0 bases from V and 6 bases from J, with 15 bases between. CDR3 length: 17 amino acids. This chain's CDR3 is CATSREGPGPPNSPLHF. The CDR3 region has the DNA TGTGCCACCAGCAGAGAGGGGCCGGGTCCTCCTAATTCACCCCTCCACTTT.

A single count supports this clone. The chain carries TRBV5-1 and TRBJ2-1; 13 bases are shared with TRBD2. V trimming: 3 bases; J trimming: 13 bases; junction bases outside the gene matches: 7. CDR1 is SGHRS and CDR2 is YFSETQ in the germline V gene. The CDR3 totals 14 residues. The CDR3 region is CASSWGLAGLEQFF. CDR3 sequence (DNA): TGCGCCAGCAGCTGGGGACTAGCGGGACTTGAACAGTTCTTC.

V and J are TRBV20-1 and TRBJ2-7; possibly TRBD2 for D (6 bases). Germline loops: CDR1 DFQATT, CDR2 SNEGSKA (reference sequence). The CDR3 has 13 amino acids. Trimming pared 3 bases from V and 2 bases from J, leaving 11 bases between. CDR3 sequence (DNA): TGCAGTGCTAGTCGGGGGTCAACCTACGAGCAGTACTTC. This sequence encodes CSASRGSTYEQYF.

This chain links TRBV11-2 with TRBJ1-1; D not resolved. V was trimmed by 1 base and J by 3 bases, leaving 15 bases between them. Germline V gene data show CDR1 as SGHAT and CDR2 as FQNNGV. The CDR3 is made up of 16 amino acids. CDR3 nucleotides: TGTGCCAGCAGCTTAGGTCCAGGTACTGGGTACACTGAAGCTTTCTTT. Protein product: CASSLGPGTGYTEAFF.

The chain is built from TRBV27 and TRBJ1-1; D is uncertain. This CDR3 has 13 amino acids. The germline gives CDR1 MNHEY, CDR2 SMNVEV (reference sequence). V was clipped by 2 bases and J by 1 base, with 5 bases between them. CDR3 nucleotides: TGTGCCAGCAGTTTAGCCTGGAACACTGAAGCTTTCTTT. Translated: CASSLAWNTEAFF.

V gene TRBV7-3 combines with J gene TRBJ2-1; a weak D match, TRBD1 (6 bases). Trimming stripped 5 bases from V and 8 bases from J, with 19 bases between. Germline V gene data show CDR1 as SGHTA and CDR2 as FQGTGA. CDR3 length: 15 residues. The CDR3 sequence is CASSPTGLMGHEQFF. The CDR3 nucleotides read TGTGCCAGCAGCCCTACAGGGTTGATGGGACATGAGCAGTTCTTC.

This clone was found once. This chain uses TRBV15 with TRBJ1-2; no clear D gene. The CDR3 is 12 residues long. CDR1 is LNHNV, CDR2 YYDKDF, per germline (reference sequence). V dropped 6 bases and J dropped 4 bases, with 9 bases sitting between them. CDR3 DNA sequence: TGTGCCACCAGGGGCAGGCCCTATGGCTACACCTTC. It yields the protein CATRGRPYGYTF.

This clone was observed a single time. The chain employs TRBV29-1 and TRBJ1-2, with D uncertain. The V and J ends lost 3 bases and 7 bases respectively, with 9 bases between them. CDR1 is SQVTM, CDR2 ANQGSEA, per germline. CDR3 length equals 11 residues. The CDR3 sequence is CSVDWSSGYTF. In DNA form, the CDR3 reads TGCAGCGTTGATTGGAGCTCTGGCTACACCTTC. The variable domain in full, completed from reference TRBV29-1 and TRBJ1-2, reads SAVISQKPSRDICQRGTSLTIQCQVDSQVTMMFWYRQQPGQSLTLIATANQGSEATYESGFVIDKFPISRPNLTFSTLTVSNMSPEDSSIYLCSVDWSSGYTFGSGTRLTVV.

V is TRBV27 and J is TRBJ1-1; maybe TRBD1 (6 bases). Trimming removed 5 bases from V and 5 bases from J, with 18 bases in between. Germline V CDR1 and CDR2: MNHEY, SMNVEV (reference sequence). This CDR3 is 15 amino acids long. CDR3 sequence reads: CASSGLGGVWTEAFF. CDR3 DNA sequence: TGTGCCAGCAGTGGGCTGGGGGGCGTGTGGACTGAAGCTTTCTTT.

The J gene is TRBJ1-2, the V gene TRBV7-9; a possible D gene is TRBD1 (6 bases). CDR1 is SEHNR, CDR2 FQNEAQ, per germline (reference sequence). The CDR3 contains 15 residues. Trimming removed 5 bases from V and 0 bases from J, with 13 bases in between. Here the CDR3 DNA reads TGTGCCAGCAGCCGAATCGGGACAACTAACTATGGCTACACCTTC. It translates to CASSRIGTTNYGYTF. Full variable domain (rest looked up from reference TRBV7-9 and TRBJ1-2): DTGVSQNPRHKITKRGQNVTFRCDPISEHNRLYWYRQTLGQGPEFLTYFQNEAQLEKSRLLSDRFSAERPKGSFSTLEIQRTEQGDSAMYLCASSRIGTTNYGYTFGSGTRLTVV.

The rearrangement uses TRBV30 and TRBJ2-1; the D gene is possibly TRBD1 (7 bases). Germline values: CDR1 GTSNPN, CDR2 SVGIG (reference sequence). The germline V and J ends were trimmed by 2 bases and 6 bases, with 17 bases remaining between them. The CDR3 is made up of 15 amino acids. CDR3 bases: TGTGCCTGGAGTACCACCCAGGGGGGATTCAATGAGCAGTTCTTC. This codes for CAWSTTQGGFNEQFF.

V is TRBV6-4 and J is TRBJ2-2; D perhaps matches TRBD2 (5 bases). Germline V gene sequence: CDR1 MRHNA, CDR2 SNTAGT. V was cut by 3 bases and J by 5 bases, with 16 bases left in between. The CDR3 has 16 residues. This CDR3 reads CASSERSDGDTGELFF. The CDR3 DNA is TGTGCCAGCAGTGAACGATCTGACGGGGATACCGGGGAGCTGTTTTTT.

The chain links TRBV6-5 to TRBJ1-2, with D unresolved. The length of the CDR3 is 11 residues. Germline CDR1 and CDR2: MNHEY and SVGAGI. The ends were cut back, 6 bases at V and 4 bases at J, with 6 bases in the middle. The CDR3 coding sequence is TGTGCCAGCAGGGGCCCCTATGGCTACACCTTC. Protein sequence: CASRGPYGYTF.

This chain uses TRBV5-6 with TRBJ2-3, with 8 bases matching TRBD1. There are 14 residues in the CDR3. The trim removed 3 bases at V and 3 bases at J, leaving 3 bases unmatched. CDR1 and CDR2 from the germline V gene are SGHDT and YYEEEE. The CDR3 is CASSSGQGTDTQYF. The DNA for the CDR3 is TGTGCCAGCAGCTCTGGACAGGGAACAGATACGCAGTATTTT.

The V call is TRBV4-1, the J call TRBJ2-1, with TRBD2 matching over 9 bases. This CDR3 is 18 amino acids long. Trimming took 1 base from V and 7 from J; bases not matched to a gene: 14. Germline CDR1 reads MGHRA; CDR2 reads YSYEKL. The CDR3 coding sequence is TGCGCCAGCAGCCAAGGGGGTGGTGGTAGCGGGAGTGGTAATGAGCAGTTCTTC. Translating gives CASSQGGGGSGSGNEQFF.